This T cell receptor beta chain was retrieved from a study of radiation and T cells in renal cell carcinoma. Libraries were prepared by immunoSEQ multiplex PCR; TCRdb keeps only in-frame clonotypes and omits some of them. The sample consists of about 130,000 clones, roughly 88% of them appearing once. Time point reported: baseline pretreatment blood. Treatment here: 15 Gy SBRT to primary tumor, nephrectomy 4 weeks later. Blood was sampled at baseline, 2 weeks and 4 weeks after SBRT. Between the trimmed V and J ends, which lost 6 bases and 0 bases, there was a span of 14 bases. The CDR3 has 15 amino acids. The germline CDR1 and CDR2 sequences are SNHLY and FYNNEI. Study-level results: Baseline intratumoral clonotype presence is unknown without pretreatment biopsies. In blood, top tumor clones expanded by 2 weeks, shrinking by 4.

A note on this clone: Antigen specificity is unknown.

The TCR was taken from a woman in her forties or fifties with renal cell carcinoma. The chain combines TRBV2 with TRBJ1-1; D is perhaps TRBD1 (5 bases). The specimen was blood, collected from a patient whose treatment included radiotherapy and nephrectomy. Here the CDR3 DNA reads TGTGCCAGCAGAGGTTTTGGGACCATGAACACTGAAGCTTTCTTT. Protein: CASRGFGTMNTEAFF.